This T cell receptor beta chain was sequenced during a study of cytomegalovirus exposure and HLA in healthy donors. General observations from the study: It was assumed in the presence/absence analyses that sequencing depth was roughly uniform across donors.

The study ran its PCR with 60 Vbeta and 13 Jbeta primers. Data came from immunoSEQ multiplex PCR; TCRdb stores just in-frame clones and leaves some out. The table shows about 75,000 clones, with roughly 78% occurring only once. The CDR3 spans 17 residues. The germline gives CDR1 SNHLY, CDR2 FYNNEI. Trimming stripped 3 bases from V and 3 bases from J, with 19 bases between. About this clone itself: Its antigen is currently unknown.

The sequenced material came from PBMCs. This sequence was found in a man aged 18 to 30 in good health and CMV-seronegative. The chain combines TRBV2 with TRBJ2-3; a weak D match, TRBD1 (6 bases). CDR3 bases: TGTGCCAGCAGTGAGCAGGCAGGGGTGGAAATTACAGATACGCAGTATTTT. Protein product: CASSEQAGVEITDTQYF.